This paragraph reports one TCR beta chain. No antigen is known for it. TCRdb recomputed calls from the 5' RACE reads with MiXCR, one row per CDR3 protein. The sample has under 850,000 distinct CDR3 sequences, about 20% seen once; the top ten hold about a fifth. The data stem from a study of CD8 T cells in ankylosing spondylitis. General study points: In ankylosing spondylitis blood, a motif of several highly homologous TCR beta variants appeared characteristic.

This CDR3 is built from 15 residues. V shed 2 bases, J shed 7 bases, and the junction held 4 bases outside the gene matches. The sequence came from a male donor with ankylosing spondylitis. The chain is built from TRBV12-3 or TRBV12-4 and TRBJ1-6; 8 bases line up with TRBD1. The sample comprised blood, either unsorted or a sorted T cell fraction (not recorded which). CDR3 loop: CASSLQGAGNSPLHF. CDR3 DNA sequence: TGTGCCAGCAGTTTACAGGGGGCAGGAAATTCACCCCTCCACTTT.